This T cell receptor beta chain was documented in a study of Ad26.COV2.S vaccination and SARS-CoV-2 variants. Study in general: Ad26.COV2.S, an intramuscular injection, was given once or twice 56 days apart.

Whole-study results and caveats: Analytic work on TCR breadth and depth might have understated the full extent of total T cell responses. It was reported that spike-specific CD8+ and CD4+ T cell responses were substantially broad after vaccination.

Treatment of the sample: roughly 18 received Ad26.COV2.S at low or high dose, single or two shots; 5 received placebo; per-sample allocation not given. Sampling was done on day 63 after the first vaccine or placebo injection. Within Boston, the person who donated was an adult of 18-55 years. Sequencing was performed with immunoSEQ multiplex PCR; in TCRdb, only in-frame clones are kept and a portion is missing. Of 400,000 to 500,000 clones listed, roughly 88% are singletons. The V segment lost 7 bases and the J segment 6 bases; nucleotides outside the gene matches: 11. The CDR3 loop spans 15 amino acids. Germline CDR1 is MDHEN and CDR2 is SYDVKM. About this clone itself: Its antigen is unknown.

This TCR was recovered from a person aged 18 to 65 who received the Ad26.COV2.S COVID-19 vaccine or a placebo. Material: peripheral blood, obtained in a trial of Ad26.COV2.S vaccine versus placebo. The chain couples TRBV28 to TRBJ2-7, with 11 bases fitting TRBD1. The CDR3 nucleotides read TGTGCCAGCAACTCTAACCCGGGACAGGGGGTCGAGCAGTACTTC. Translating gives CASNSNPGQGVEQYF. The full variable domain, in which reference TRBV28 and TRBJ2-7 provide the parts outside the CDR3, is DVKVTQSSRYLVKRTGEKVFLECVQDMDHENMFWYRQDPGLGLRLIYFSYDVKMKEKGDIPEGYSVSREKKERFSLILESASTNQTSMYLCASNSNPGQGVEQYFGPGTRLTVT.